These T cell receptor beta chains were read from a single sample in a study of T-cell reconstitution after alpha-beta-depleted transplantation in children. Via MiXCR, TCRdb re-called the PCR reads, giving one row per CDR3 protein. There are about 300,000 distinct CDR3 sequences in the sample; about 9.4% occur only once, and around 7.6% lies in the top ten. The specimen was PBMCs, collected before TCRalphabeta/CD19-depleted stem cell transplant. The receptor set was obtained from a boy in the first two years of life with acute myeloid leukemia, due to receive a stem cell transplant. Both conserved end residues are part of each CDR3. The D gene is left open where the match is weak. Size is stated for part of the rows, as once, few or many counts, or as a class when the clone is expanded.

NA	TRBV10-3	TRBJ2-7	NA	CAISASGVTGGYEQYF	TGTGCCATCAGTGCCTCAGGGGTTACTGGTGGCTACGAGCAGTACTTC
TRBD2	TRBV7-2	TRBJ2-3	NA	CASSFTSGFRTDTQYF	TGTGCCAGCAGCTTTACTAGCGGGTTTCGCACAGATACGCAGTATTTT
NA	TRBV11-2	TRBJ1-1	NA	CASSSKGLTVPRTEAFF	TGTGCCAGCAGCTCCAAGGGTTTGACAGTCCCCAGGACTGAAGCTTTCTTT
TRBD2	TRBV20-1	TRBJ2-7	many	CSARGLAGGPTYEQYF	TGCAGTGCTAGAGGGTTAGCGGGAGGTCCAACCTACGAGCAGTACTTC
TRBD1	TRBV19	TRBJ2-7	NA	CATSGQELYEQYF	TGTGCCACCTCCGGACAGGAACTCTACGAGCAGTACTTC
NA	TRBV12-3/TRBV12-4	TRBJ2-7	many	CASSLRRSPYEQYF	TGTGCCAGCAGTTTACGGAGGTCCCCCTACGAGCAGTACTTC
NA	TRBV12-3/TRBV12-4	TRBJ1-1	many	CASSFLGRANTEAFF	TGTGCCAGCAGTTTTCTAGGCAGGGCTAACACTGAAGCTTTCTTT
NA	TRBV28	TRBJ2-1	few	CASSLFREPGSYNEQFF	TGTGCCAGCAGTTTATTCCGGGAGCCAGGCTCCTACAATGAGCAGTTCTTC
NA	TRBV29-1	TRBJ2-7	many	CSVVAGDYEQYF	TGCAGCGTTGTCGCCGGGGACTACGAGCAGTACTTC
NA	TRBV6-1	TRBJ2-2	many	CASSPRGGDTGELFF	TGTGCCAGCAGTCCACGGGGCGGGGACACCGGGGAGCTGTTTTTT
NA	TRBV29-1	TRBJ2-7	many	CSVDAELGEQYF	TGCAGCGTTGATGCCGAGTTGGGCGAGCAGTACTTC
TRBD2	TRBV11-2	TRBJ2-1	many	CASSLETSGPYNEQFF	TGTGCCAGCAGCTTAGAGACTAGCGGCCCTTACAATGAGCAGTTCTTC
NA	TRBV28	TRBJ2-2	NA	CASKGGRGTGELFF	TGTGCCAGCAAGGGGGGTAGGGGGACCGGGGAGCTGTTTTTT
NA	TRBV5-1	TRBJ1-6	few	CASRPAGASNSPLHF	TGCGCCAGCAGACCAGCAGGGGCGTCTAATTCACCCCTCCACTTT
NA	TRBV27	TRBJ2-7	NA	CASSLSSPYEQYF	TGTGCCAGCAGTTTATCCTCTCCCTACGAGCAGTACTTC
TRBD2	TRBV29-1	TRBJ2-1	many	CSVERTSDGEQFF	TGCAGCGTTGAAAGGACTAGCGATGGTGAGCAGTTCTTC
NA	TRBV5-6	TRBJ1-6	many	CASSLFFSGTPLHF	TGTGCCAGCAGCTTGTTCTTTTCCGGTACACCCCTCCACTTT
TRBD2	TRBV7-2	TRBJ2-1	many	CASSLVAGGTSEQFF	TGTGCCAGCAGCTTAGTAGCGGGGGGCACCAGTGAGCAGTTCTTC
NA	TRBV29-1	TRBJ2-1	many	CSLGPSYNEQFF	TGCAGCTTAGGACCCTCCTACAATGAGCAGTTCTTC
NA	TRBV7-6	TRBJ1-1	many	CASSPPSKGKSTEAFF	TGTGCCAGCAGCCCCCCCTCTAAGGGTAAAAGCACTGAAGCTTTCTTT
TRBD1	TRBV29-1	TRBJ2-7	few	CSVENPDRGSYEQYF	TGCAGCGTTGAAAACCCCGACAGGGGATCCTACGAGCAGTACTTC
NA	TRBV5-6	TRBJ2-5	few	CASSLGPLETQYF	TGTGCCAGCAGCCTCGGCCCACTGGAGACCCAGTACTTC
NA	TRBV12-3/TRBV12-4	TRBJ2-2	many	CASTPTANTGELFF	TGTGCCAGCACCCCTACAGCGAACACCGGGGAGCTGTTTTTT
NA	TRBV5-1	TRBJ2-2	many	CASSFPSGPGELFF	TGCGCCAGCAGCTTCCCTTCCGGACCCGGGGAGCTGTTTTTT
NA	TRBV7-2	TRBJ2-1	NA	CASSLRTRTSNEQFF	TGTGCCAGCAGCTTACGGACTCGGACTTCCAATGAGCAGTTCTTC
NA	TRBV28	TRBJ2-7	many	CASSFAGKQGSYEQYF	TGTGCCAGCAGTTTCGCTGGGAAGCAGGGGTCCTACGAGCAGTACTTC
NA	TRBV4-3	TRBJ1-2	many	CASSQGAGYGYTF	TGCGCCAGCAGCCAAGGGGCAGGCTATGGCTACACCTTC
NA	TRBV28	TRBJ1-5	NA	CASSFKGTGYSNQPQHF	TGTGCCAGCAGTTTCAAGGGGACGGGGTATAGCAATCAGCCCCAGCATTTT
NA	TRBV5-1	TRBJ1-4	many	CASRLRGTSNEKLFF	TGCGCCAGCCGTCTTAGAGGGACTTCTAATGAAAAACTGTTTTTT
TRBD1	TRBV6-1	TRBJ2-7	many	CASSIQGNEQYF	TGTGCCAGCAGCATACAGGGGAACGAGCAGTACTTC
NA	TRBV5-6	TRBJ2-7	few	CASSLQGRDEQYF	TGTGCCAGCAGCTTACAGGGGAGGGACGAGCAGTACTTC
NA	TRBV2	TRBJ1-1	many	CTSSEAPEAFF	TGTACCAGCAGTGAAGCGCCGGAAGCTTTCTTT
TRBD1	TRBV20-1	TRBJ2-7	many	CSATGTAHYEQYF	TGCAGTGCGACCGGGACAGCCCACTACGAGCAGTACTTC
NA	TRBV7-2	TRBJ2-3	NA	CASSPRAAPSTDTQYF	TGTGCCAGCAGCCCTAGGGCTGCGCCTAGCACAGATACGCAGTATTTT
NA	TRBV15	TRBJ2-7	many	CATRWYWDYEQYF	TGTGCCACCCGGTGGTACTGGGATTACGAGCAGTACTTC
NA	TRBV28	TRBJ2-7	NA	CASSLVRVWAAAPYEQYF	TGTGCCAGCAGTTTAGTTCGGGTGTGGGCTGCGGCCCCCTACGAGCAGTACTTC
NA	TRBV9	TRBJ1-2	few	CASSYIGGGYTF	TGTGCCAGCAGCTATATCGGGGGTGGCTACACCTTC
NA	TRBV9	TRBJ2-1	many	CASSESPSSYNEQFF	TGTGCCAGCAGCGAGAGCCCTAGTTCCTACAATGAGCAGTTCTTC
TRBD2	TRBV28	TRBJ2-7	many	CASKRGGPYEQYF	TGTGCCAGCAAGCGGGGGGGCCCTTACGAGCAGTACTTC
TRBD1	TRBV12-3/TRBV12-4	TRBJ1-5	many	CASRPGTEDQPQHF	TGTGCCAGCCGTCCCGGGACAGAGGATCAGCCCCAGCATTTT
TRBD2	TRBV20-1	TRBJ2-1	few	CSATSGGRGEQFF	TGCAGTGCTACTAGCGGGGGACGAGGTGAGCAGTTCTTC
TRBD2	TRBV6-5	TRBJ2-5	few	CASSYSLAGNGQTQYF	TGTGCCAGCAGTTACTCACTAGCGGGAAACGGACAGACCCAGTACTTC
TRBD1	TRBV12-3/TRBV12-4	TRBJ2-5	few	CASSFGQGRKTQYF	TGTGCCAGCAGTTTTGGACAGGGGAGGAAGACCCAGTACTTC
NA	TRBV20-1	TRBJ2-1	many	CSATSSVYEQFF	TGCAGTGCTACAAGCTCCGTCTACGAGCAGTTCTTC
NA	TRBV20-1	TRBJ2-6	few	CSARDWSSGANVLTF	TGCAGTGCTAGAGATTGGAGCTCTGGGGCCAACGTCCTGACTTTC
TRBD1	TRBV24-1	TRBJ2-1	few	CATSDPGQGSRQFF	TGTGCCACCAGTGACCCGGGACAGGGGAGTCGGCAGTTCTTC
NA	TRBV3-1	TRBJ2-3	NA	CASSQDPGPTGNTQYF	TGTGCCAGCAGCCAAGATCCGGGCCCCACGGGGAATACGCAGTATTTT
NA	TRBV9	TRBJ2-1	many	CASSVSSGSSYNEQFF	TGTGCCAGCAGCGTTAGTAGCGGTAGCTCCTACAATGAGCAGTTCTTC